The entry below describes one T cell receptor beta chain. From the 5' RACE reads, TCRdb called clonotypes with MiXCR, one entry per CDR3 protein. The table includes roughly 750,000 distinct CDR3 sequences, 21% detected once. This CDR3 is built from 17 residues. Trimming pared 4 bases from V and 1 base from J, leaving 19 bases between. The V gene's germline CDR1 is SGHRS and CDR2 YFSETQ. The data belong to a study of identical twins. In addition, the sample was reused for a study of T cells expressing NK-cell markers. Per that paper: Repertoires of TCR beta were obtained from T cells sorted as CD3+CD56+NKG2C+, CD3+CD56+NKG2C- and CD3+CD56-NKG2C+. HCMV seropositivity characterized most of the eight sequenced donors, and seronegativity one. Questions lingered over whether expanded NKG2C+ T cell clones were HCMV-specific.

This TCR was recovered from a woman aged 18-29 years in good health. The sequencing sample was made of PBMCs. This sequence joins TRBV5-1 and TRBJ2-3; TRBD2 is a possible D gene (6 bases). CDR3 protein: CASSPRRVTGGTDTQYF. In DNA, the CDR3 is TGCGCCAGCAGCCCCCGGAGGGTTACGGGAGGCACAGATACGCAGTATTTT.